This TCR beta chain was sequenced in a study of blood T cell repertoires in COVID-19. In the study's own analysis: From reference gene primer amplification, estimates of nucleated cell counts were derived. Measured with immunoSEQ multiplex PCR; TCRdb has only the in-frame clones, and not every one. D and trimming come from the DNA, and the V and J calls and clone size come from that table. The data contain about 160,000 clones, over 80% of them seen just once; the ten biggest clones take up 3% to 4%. With V trimmed by 5 bases and J by 5 bases, 5 bases remained unmatched. This CDR3 contains 13 residues. The germline V gene encodes CDR1 SGHTA and CDR2 FQGTGA.

The V gene is TRBV7-3, the J gene TRBJ2-5; 7 bases align to TRBD1. This sequence was found in a woman aged 60-75 years who had recovered from COVID-19. Sequencing was done on a sample of peripheral blood. CDR3 coding DNA: TGTGCCAGCAGCACCAGCAGGGGGGAGACCCAGTACTTC. Translated, it gives CASSTSRGETQYF.